This T cell receptor beta chain is from a study of T cell repertoires in cytomegalovirus infection. Study overall: CMV epitopes, recently identified HLA-C-restricted and well-studied HLA-B-restricted, were used. Both a matching HLA type and CMV infection were indicated by public TCR beta signatures.

A word on this clonotype: The antigen is undetermined.

CDR1 is SGDLS, CDR2 YYNGEE, per germline. Trimming stripped 0 bases from V and 4 bases from J, with 13 bases between. There are 15 residues in the CDR3. A single record per CDR3 protein comes from TCRdb applying MiXCR to the reads. The sample has about 890,000 distinct CDR3 sequences; 31% are singletons. Findings and caveats of the study: Identification of carriers of CMV plus the relevant HLA was performed using cumulative public TCR beta family frequency. HLA-C-restricted, CMV-specific TCR beta clonotypes were dominant ex vivo.

This chain uses TRBV9 with TRBJ1-2; weak D call: TRBD1 (6 bases). The receptor was derived from a human donor in good health (CMV status not recorded). Some clones in this sample may be carry-over from other donors' samples. The specimen comprised cultured CD8+ T cells from PBMCs, sampled from culture after CMV antigen stimulation. In DNA, the CDR3 is TGTGCCAGCAGCGTAGGGGCAGGGACAATCTATGGCTACACCTTC. Residues: CASSVGAGTIYGYTF.